These T cell receptor beta chains were read from a single sample in a study of shared clonotypes between healthy human individuals. TCRdb's copy holds only in-frame clones and misses some; the assay was immunoSEQ multiplex PCR. The table lists over 2,000,000 clones, around 95% of them singletons. Sequencing was carried out using naive CD8+ T cells from PBMCs. These receptors all stem from a man aged 18 to 29 in good health. Some clones in this sample may be carry-over from other donors' samples. CDR3s leave out the opening cysteine and the closing phenylalanine or tryptophan.

v_call cdr3_aa
TRBV5-1 ASSLDRGFYEQY
TRBV6-6 ASSPTGASTDTQY
TRBV7-9 ASSLAERVTVGANVLT
TRBV7-9 ASSSPRSGSNYEQY
TRBV28 ASSPPRLVVLFEQY
TRBV10-2 ASSEFRGARNTDTQY
TRBV9 ASSPSGRAYNEQF
TRBV6-5 ASSYSRTGETQY
TRBV13 ASSPPGTGSTGELF
TRBV6-1 ASTQGASRLYEQY
TRBV29-1 SVELPLIELETQY
TRBV2 ASRRTGTQLNTEAF
TRBV11-2 ASSLDRAGYSNQPQH
TRBV6-1 ASSVLAGGLDEQY
TRBV19 ASSNHMNTEAF
TRBV11-2 ASSLNRGYEQY